The clone carrying this T cell receptor (beta chain) was recorded once. Its antigen is unidentified. CDR1 is SQVTM and CDR2 is ANQGSEA in the germline V gene. The CDR3 is 13 residues long. V shed 4 bases and J shed 11 bases, with 20 bases lying between them. Using its own MiXCR run on the 5' RACE reads, TCRdb lists one record per CDR3 protein. The data show more than 1.5 million distinct CDR3 sequences, 25% to 35% seen once. The data were taken from a study of identical twins. Study-wide results and caveats: Excess sharing between twins was weaker in beta out-of-frame sequences.

Every donor was a healthy Caucasian. The J gene is TRBJ2-5, the V gene TRBV29-1; D is unresolved. The receptor was derived from a newborn girl in good health. The sample consisted of cord blood. The CDR3 here is CSVGVESYNEQYF. The CDR3 DNA reads TGCAGCGTTGGAGTTGAATCTTACAATGAGCAGTACTTC.